The rows below give T cell receptor beta chains drawn from one sample of a study of Tregs in tolerant kidney transplant recipients. Produced via immunoSEQ multiplex PCR; TCRdb's table is partial and in-frame only. The table records under 90,000 clones, roughly 91% of them present only once. Material: CD4+ T cells from blood (PBMCs), obtained 24 months after the transplant. Receptors were obtained from a human patient who received a combined kidney and bone marrow transplant. Some T cells may have originated in the graft donor. CDR3s include the opening cysteine and the closing phenylalanine or tryptophan. The order of the fields is J gene, D gene, CDR3 length, V gene, clone size, CDR3 DNA, CDR3 protein. The D gene is left open where the match is weak. Clone size is given for some rows only: seen once, a few or many times, or a class if the clone is expanded.

J gene: TRBJ2-7
D gene: -
CDR3 length: 15
V gene: TRBV7-8
clone size: -
CDR3 DNA: TGTGCCAGCGGACCCAGGGTAGGGATCTTCTACGAGCAGTACTTC
CDR3 protein: CASGPRVGIFYEQYF

J gene: TRBJ2-1
D gene: TRBD1
CDR3 length: 15
V gene: TRBV30
clone size: -
CDR3 DNA: TGTGCCTGGAGTGCCCGGGACAGGGGTTGGAATGAGCAGTTCTTC
CDR3 protein: CAWSARDRGWNEQFF

J gene: TRBJ2-2
D gene: TRBD2
CDR3 length: 16
V gene: TRBV6-4
clone size: -
CDR3 DNA: TGTGCCAGCAGTGCCATAGGGACTAGAAACACCGGGGAGCTGTTTTTT
CDR3 protein: CASSAIGTRNTGELFF

J gene: TRBJ2-7
D gene: TRBD1
CDR3 length: 15
V gene: TRBV5-1
clone size: -
CDR3 DNA: TGCGCCAGCAGCTTGGGGACAGGGGGCCGTTACGAGCAGTACTTC
CDR3 protein: CASSLGTGGRYEQYF

J gene: TRBJ2-7
D gene: TRBD1
CDR3 length: 15
V gene: TRBV4-1
clone size: -
CDR3 DNA: TGCGCCAGCAGCCAGGGGCAGGGGGCAAGGTACGAGCAGTACTTC
CDR3 protein: CASSQGQGARYEQYF

J gene: TRBJ2-2
D gene: TRBD2
CDR3 length: 16
V gene: TRBV7-2
clone size: -
CDR3 DNA: TGTGCCAGTCCTACACAACTAGCGGTAAACACCGGGGAGCTGTTTTTT
CDR3 protein: CASPTQLAVNTGELFF

J gene: TRBJ1-3
D gene: -
CDR3 length: 17
V gene: TRBV30
clone size: -
CDR3 DNA: TGTGCCTGGAGTGCCATCTCAGGGGTCTTTGCCGGAAACACCATATATTTT
CDR3 protein: CAWSAISGVFAGNTIYF

J gene: TRBJ1-5
D gene: -
CDR3 length: 14
V gene: TRBV4-2
clone size: -
CDR3 DNA: TGTGCCAGCAGCCAAGTCGAGTTTGGTCAGCCCCAGCATTTT
CDR3 protein: CASSQVEFGQPQHF

J gene: TRBJ1-1
D gene: -
CDR3 length: 14
V gene: TRBV5-5
clone size: once
CDR3 DNA: TGTGCCAGCAGTCACTCGAACTCGAACACTGAAGCTTTCTTT
CDR3 protein: CASSHSNSNTEAFF

J gene: TRBJ1-1
D gene: -
CDR3 length: 13
V gene: TRBV5-6
clone size: -
CDR3 DNA: TGTGCCAGCAGCCTTGGCCTCAACACTGAAGCTTTCTTT
CDR3 protein: CASSLGLNTEAFF

J gene: TRBJ2-2
D gene: TRBD2
CDR3 length: 15
V gene: TRBV4-2
clone size: -
CDR3 DNA: TGTGCCAGCAGCCGACAAGGACTAGACGCCGGGGAGCTGTTTTTT
CDR3 protein: CASSRQGLDAGELFF